This T cell receptor (beta chain) is from a study of early T cells in non-severe SARS-CoV-2 infection. At the level of the study: Bulk RNA isolated from unsorted whole blood underwent sequencing; chains were not paired.

Study-wide results and caveats: A preference for anti-spike CD8 responses marked VDJdb matching, which missed private and CD4 specificities.

Details on this clonotype: Its antigen is unidentified.

The TCR library protocol attached unique molecular identifiers to the individual cDNA molecules. One entry per CDR3 protein, called by TCRdb with MiXCR from the 5' RACE reads. Found here are over 45,000 distinct CDR3 sequences, roughly a tenth of them singletons; the top ten hold 6.5%. The V segment lost 1 base and the J segment 2 bases; nucleotides outside the gene matches: 9. CDR3 length equals 16 residues. Germline loops: CDR1 DFQATT, CDR2 SNEGSKA (reference sequence). The TCR sequence derives from an adult who was a healthcare worker with PCR-confirmed SARS-CoV-2 infection or an uninfected control (not recorded which). What was sequenced was whole blood. The rearrangement uses TRBV20-1 and TRBJ2-3; TRBD2 aligns across 7 bases. CDR3 region: CSARGQKRGLTDTQYF. The CDR3 DNA follows: TGCAGTGCTAGAGGGCAGAAGCGGGGACTCACAGATACGCAGTATTTT.